A single sample gave rise to the 3 T cell receptor beta chains below, sequenced in a study of blood T cell repertoires in COVID-19. TCRdb's copy holds only in-frame clones and misses some; the assay was immunoSEQ multiplex PCR. The sample shows roughly 500,000 clones, over 75% of them seen only once. Sequencing was done on a sample of PBMCs or T cells enriched from blood (not recorded which). The source is a woman between 40 and 55 years old who had recovered from COVID-19.

The V gene is TRBV24-1, the J gene TRBJ1-1, with D unresolved. Looked up from germline, CDR1 is KGHDR and CDR2 is SFDVKD. This CDR3 contains 14 residues. Trimming took 3 bases from V and 1 from J, leaving 8 bases between them. Here the CDR3 DNA reads TGTGCCACCAGTGATGGAGGGCGGAACACTGAAGCTTTCTTT. Protein product: CATSDGGRNTEAFF.

Only one count was recorded for this clone. The chain joins TRBV5-1 to TRBJ2-3; 8 bases match TRBD1. Germline V gene lookup returns CDR1 SGHRS and CDR2 YFSETQ. Trimming took 4 bases from V and 6 from J; bases not matched to a gene: 7. The CDR3 is made up of 14 amino acids. The CDR3 DNA follows: TGCGCCAGCAGCGGACAGGGAGCCGGGGATACGCAGTATTTT. It is translated as CASSGQGAGDTQYF.

This clone was seen a single time. V is TRBV10-3 and J is TRBJ1-2, with D possibly matching TRBD1 (6 bases). This CDR3 region has 15 residues. V gave up 5 bases and J gave up 0 bases, with 13 bases separating them. From germline, CDR1 is ENHRY and CDR2 SYGVKD. CDR3 amino acids: CAISIRDTPNYGYTF. DNA of the CDR3: TGTGCCATCAGTATTCGGGACACCCCTAACTATGGCTACACCTTC.